The T cell receptor (beta chain) described here comes from a study of early T cells in non-severe SARS-CoV-2 infection. As for the study in general: RNA in bulk from unsorted whole blood was sequenced, and chains were unpaired.

Individual cDNA molecules carried attached unique molecular identifiers. From the 5' RACE reads, TCRdb called clonotypes with MiXCR, one entry per CDR3 protein. The sample gives roughly 55,000 distinct CDR3 sequences, roughly 6.5% of which show up once; 3% to 4% is in the top ten. The sample holds a few counts of this clonotype. What it binds is not known. This clone may be a read error of a much larger clone one base away. Study-level findings and limits: Matching results from VDJdb favored anti-spike CD8 responses, leaving private and CD4 specificities undetected.

CDR3 length equals 13 residues. Germline V gene lookup returns CDR1 SGHNT and CDR2 YENEEA. The sample was whole blood. The clonotype originates from an adult who was a healthcare worker with PCR-confirmed SARS-CoV-2 infection or an uninfected control (not recorded which). The J gene is TRBJ1-5, the V gene TRBV11-3, with TRBD1 matching over 8 bases. The CDR3 DNA sequence: TGTGTCAGCAGCACAGGGGGGAATCAGCCCCAGCATTTT. Translating gives CVSSTGGNQPQHF.